This TCR beta chain was identified in a study of PD-L1 blockade in urothelial cancer. This sample's time point: pretreatment peripheral blood. Losses at the gene ends were 4 bases for V and 4 bases for J; bases not matched to a gene: 5. The CDR3 covers 15 residues. Per germline, CDR1 SGHRS and CDR2 YFSETQ. Produced via immunoSEQ multiplex PCR; TCRdb's table is partial and in-frame only. The sample yields 87,000 or so clones, around 83% seen once. The sequence came from a man aged 60 to 69 with urothelial cancer. V usage is TRBV5-1 and J usage is TRBJ1-4, with TRBD1 identical over 9 bases. Here the sequenced sample was PBMCs, taken around atezolizumab (anti-PD-L1) treatment. CDR3 bases: TGCGCCAGCAGCCGCAGGACAGGGGATAATGAAAAACTGTTTTTT. Amino acid sequence: CASSRRTGDNEKLFF.